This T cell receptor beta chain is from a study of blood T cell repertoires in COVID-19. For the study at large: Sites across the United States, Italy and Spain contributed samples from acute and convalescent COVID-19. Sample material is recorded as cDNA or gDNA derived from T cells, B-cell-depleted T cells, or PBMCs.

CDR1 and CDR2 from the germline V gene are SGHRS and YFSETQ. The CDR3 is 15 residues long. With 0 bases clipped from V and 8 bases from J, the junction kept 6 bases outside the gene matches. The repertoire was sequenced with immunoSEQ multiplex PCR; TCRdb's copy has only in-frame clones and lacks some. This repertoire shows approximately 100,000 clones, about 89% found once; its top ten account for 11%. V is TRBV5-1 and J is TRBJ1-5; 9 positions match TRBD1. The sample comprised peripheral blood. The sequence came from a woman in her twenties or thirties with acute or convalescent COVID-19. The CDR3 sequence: CASSLEGQGREPQHF. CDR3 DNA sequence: TGCGCCAGCAGCTTGGAGGGACAGGGCAGGGAGCCCCAGCATTTT. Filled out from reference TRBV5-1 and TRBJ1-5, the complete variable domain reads KAGVTQTPRYLIKTRGQQVTLSCSPISGHRSVSWYQQTPGQGLQFLFEYFSETQRNKGNFPGRFSGRQFSNSRSEMNVSTLELGDSALYLCASSLEGQGREPQHFGDGTRLSIL.